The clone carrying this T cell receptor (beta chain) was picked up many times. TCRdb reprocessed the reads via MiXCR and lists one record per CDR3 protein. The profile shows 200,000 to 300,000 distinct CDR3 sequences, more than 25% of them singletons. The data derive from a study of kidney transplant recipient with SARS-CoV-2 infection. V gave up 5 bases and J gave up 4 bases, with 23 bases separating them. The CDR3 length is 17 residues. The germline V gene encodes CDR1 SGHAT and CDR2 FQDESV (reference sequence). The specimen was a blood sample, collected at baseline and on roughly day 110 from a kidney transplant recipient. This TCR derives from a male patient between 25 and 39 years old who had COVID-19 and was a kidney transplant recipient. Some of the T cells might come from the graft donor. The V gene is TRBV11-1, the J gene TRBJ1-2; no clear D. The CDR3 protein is CASSSEDKAGKTYGYTF. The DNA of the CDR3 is TGTGCCAGCAGCAGTGAAGATAAGGCTGGAAAGACCTATGGCTACACCTTC.